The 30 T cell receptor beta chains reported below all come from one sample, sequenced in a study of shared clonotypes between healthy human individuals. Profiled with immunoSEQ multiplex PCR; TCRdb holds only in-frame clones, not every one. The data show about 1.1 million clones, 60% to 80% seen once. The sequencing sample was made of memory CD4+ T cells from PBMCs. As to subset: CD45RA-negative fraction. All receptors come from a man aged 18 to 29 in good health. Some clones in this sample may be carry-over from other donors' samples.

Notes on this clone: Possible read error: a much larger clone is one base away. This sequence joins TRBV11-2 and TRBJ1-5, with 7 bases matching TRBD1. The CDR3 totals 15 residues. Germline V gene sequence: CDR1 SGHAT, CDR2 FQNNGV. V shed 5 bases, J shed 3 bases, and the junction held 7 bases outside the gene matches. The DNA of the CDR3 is TGTGCCAGCAGCCTCGCAGGGGGGCCCAATCAGCCCCAGCATTTT. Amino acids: CASSLAGGPNQPQHF.

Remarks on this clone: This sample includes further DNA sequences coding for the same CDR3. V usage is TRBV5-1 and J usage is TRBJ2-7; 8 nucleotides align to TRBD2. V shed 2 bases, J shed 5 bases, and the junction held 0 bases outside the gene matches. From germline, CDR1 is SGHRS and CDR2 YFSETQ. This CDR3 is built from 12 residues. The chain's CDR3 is CASSFGGDEQYF. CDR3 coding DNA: TGCGCCAGCAGCTTCGGGGGGGACGAGCAGTACTTC.

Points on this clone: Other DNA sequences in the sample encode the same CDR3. Written as DNA, the CDR3 is TGTGCCAGCAGTTACTCGGGTAGACAGCCCCAGCATTTT. Amino acid sequence: CASSYSGRQPQHF. This chain uses TRBV6-5 with TRBJ1-5, with D unresolved. The CDR3 consists of 13 residues. CDR1 and CDR2 from the germline V gene are MNHEY and SVGAGI. V gave up 0 bases and J gave up 7 bases, with 7 bases separating them.

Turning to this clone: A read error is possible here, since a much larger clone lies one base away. CDR3 sequence (DNA): TGTGCCAGCAGTTTAGGAACAAGGGATCGTCAGGAGCAGTTCTTC. Translating it yields CASSLGTRDRQEQFF. The chain has TRBV27 and TRBJ2-1; no definite D call. This CDR3 has 15 amino acids. The V end was cut by 2 bases, the J end by 10 bases, with 18 bases between. Germline CDR1 and CDR2: MNHEY and SMNVEV (reference sequence).

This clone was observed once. CDR3 amino acids: CASSLVRTANEKLFF. The DNA for the CDR3 is TGTGCCAGCAGCTTGGTCCGGACCGCGAATGAAAAACTGTTTTTT. The chain couples TRBV5-5 to TRBJ1-4, with D uncertain. Deletions cut 0 bases from V and 5 bases from J, with 11 bases between. The CDR3 sequence is 15 residues long. Germline V gene lookup returns CDR1 SGHKS and CDR2 YYEKEE (reference sequence).

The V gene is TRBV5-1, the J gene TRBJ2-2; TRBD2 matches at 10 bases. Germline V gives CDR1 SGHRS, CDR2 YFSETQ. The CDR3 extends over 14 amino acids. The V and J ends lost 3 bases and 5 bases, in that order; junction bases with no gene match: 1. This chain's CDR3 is CASSSGLATGELFF. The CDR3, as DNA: TGCGCCAGCAGCTCGGGACTAGCGACCGGGGAGCTGTTTTTT.

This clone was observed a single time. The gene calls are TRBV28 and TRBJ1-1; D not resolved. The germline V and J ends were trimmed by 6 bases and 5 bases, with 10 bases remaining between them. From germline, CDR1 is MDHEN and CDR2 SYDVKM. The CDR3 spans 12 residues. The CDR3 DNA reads TGTGCCAGCAGAGATCAGCATACTGAAGCTTTCTTT. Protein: CASRDQHTEAFF.

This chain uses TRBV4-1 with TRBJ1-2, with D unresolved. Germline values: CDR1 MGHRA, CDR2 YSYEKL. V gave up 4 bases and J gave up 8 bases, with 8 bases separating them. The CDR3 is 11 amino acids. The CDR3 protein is CASSREGGYTF. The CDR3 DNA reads TGCGCCAGCAGCCGAGAAGGGGGCTACACCTTC.

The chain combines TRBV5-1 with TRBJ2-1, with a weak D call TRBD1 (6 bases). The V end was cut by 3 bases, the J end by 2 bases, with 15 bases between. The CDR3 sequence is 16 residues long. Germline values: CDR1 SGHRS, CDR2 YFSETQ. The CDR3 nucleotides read TGCGCCAGCAGCTACACGATTGGGGGCGCCTACAATGAGCAGTTCTTC. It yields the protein CASSYTIGGAYNEQFF.

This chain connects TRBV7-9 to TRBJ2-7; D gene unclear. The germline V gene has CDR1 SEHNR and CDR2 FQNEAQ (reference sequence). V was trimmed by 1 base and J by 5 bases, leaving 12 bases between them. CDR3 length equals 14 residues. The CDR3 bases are TGTGCCAGCAGCTTAGGGGTCGGCAAGGACGAGCAGTACTTC. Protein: CASSLGVGKDEQYF.

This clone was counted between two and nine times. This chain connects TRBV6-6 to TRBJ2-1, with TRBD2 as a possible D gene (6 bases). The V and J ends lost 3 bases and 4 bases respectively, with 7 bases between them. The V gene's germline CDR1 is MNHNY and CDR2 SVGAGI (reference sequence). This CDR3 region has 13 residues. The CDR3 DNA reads TGTGCCAGCAGTTATGGGGGGTACAATGAGCAGTTCTTC. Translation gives CASSYGGYNEQFF.

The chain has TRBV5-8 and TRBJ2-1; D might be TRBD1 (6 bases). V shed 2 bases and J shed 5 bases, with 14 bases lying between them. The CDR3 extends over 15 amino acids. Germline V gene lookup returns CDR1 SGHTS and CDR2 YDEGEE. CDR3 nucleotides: TGTGCCAGCAGCTTCCGACAGGTCCCACACAATGAGCAGTTCTTC. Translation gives CASSFRQVPHNEQFF.

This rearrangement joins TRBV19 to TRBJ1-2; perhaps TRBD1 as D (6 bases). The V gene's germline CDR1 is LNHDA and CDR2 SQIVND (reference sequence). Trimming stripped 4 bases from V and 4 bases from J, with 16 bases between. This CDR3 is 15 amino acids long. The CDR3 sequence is CASSTSRDTLYGYTF. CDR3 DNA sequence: TGTGCCAGTAGTACAAGCCGGGACACCCTCTATGGCTACACCTTC.

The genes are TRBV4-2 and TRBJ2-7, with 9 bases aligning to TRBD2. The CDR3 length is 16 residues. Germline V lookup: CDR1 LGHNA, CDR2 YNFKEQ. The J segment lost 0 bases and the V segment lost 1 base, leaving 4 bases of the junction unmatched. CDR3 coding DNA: TGTGCCAGCAGCCAAGGTAGCGGGGGCCCCTCCTACGAGCAGTACTTC. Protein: CASSQGSGGPSYEQYF.

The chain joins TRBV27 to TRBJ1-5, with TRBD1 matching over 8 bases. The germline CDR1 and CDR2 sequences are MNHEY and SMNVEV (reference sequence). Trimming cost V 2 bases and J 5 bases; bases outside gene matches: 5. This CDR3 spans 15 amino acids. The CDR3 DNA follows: TGTGCCAGCAGTTTAGCAGGACAGGGATATCAGCCCCAGCATTTT. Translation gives CASSLAGQGYQPQHF.

The DNA for the CDR3 is TGTGCCAGTAGTATGGACAGGGGGGGGAATTCGGGCAATCAGCCCCAGCATTTT. Translated, it gives CASSMDRGGNSGNQPQHF. The gene calls are TRBV19 and TRBJ1-5, with 10 bases identical to TRBD1. The junction had 10 bases not matched to a gene; V was cut back by 3 bases and J by 2 bases. The CDR3 length is 18 residues. Germline V CDR1 and CDR2: LNHDA, SQIVND (reference sequence). The entire variable domain, with the rest obtained from reference TRBV19 and TRBJ1-5, is as follows: DGGITQSPKYLFRKEGQNVTLSCEQNLNHDAMYWYRQDPGQGLRLIYYSQIVNDFQKGDIAEGYSVSREKKESFPLTVTSAQKNPTAFYLCASSMDRGGNSGNQPQHFGDGTRLSIL.

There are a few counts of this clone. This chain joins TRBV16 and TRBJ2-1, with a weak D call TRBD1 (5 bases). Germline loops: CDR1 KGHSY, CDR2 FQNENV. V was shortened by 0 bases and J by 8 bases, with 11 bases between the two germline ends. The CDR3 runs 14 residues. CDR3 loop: CASSQSTRVDEQFF. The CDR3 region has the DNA TGTGCCAGCAGCCAATCGACCAGGGTAGATGAGCAGTTCTTC. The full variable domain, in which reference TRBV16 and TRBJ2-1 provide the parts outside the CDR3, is GEEVAQTPKHLVRGEGQKAKLYCAPIKGHSYVFWYQQVLKNEFKFLISFQNENVFDETGMPKERFSAKCLPNSPCSLEIQATKLEDSAVYFCASSQSTRVDEQFFGPGTRLTVL.

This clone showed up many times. Here the CDR3 reads CASSARDSAGRYEQYF. The CDR3 DNA is TGTGCCAGTAGTGCCCGGGACAGCGCAGGGCGGTACGAGCAGTACTTC. This chain links TRBV19 with TRBJ2-7, with TRBD1 matching over 7 bases. J gave up 4 bases and V 5 bases, and 14 bases lay outside the gene matches. The V gene's germline CDR1 is LNHDA and CDR2 SQIVND (reference sequence). The CDR3 is 16 residues long.

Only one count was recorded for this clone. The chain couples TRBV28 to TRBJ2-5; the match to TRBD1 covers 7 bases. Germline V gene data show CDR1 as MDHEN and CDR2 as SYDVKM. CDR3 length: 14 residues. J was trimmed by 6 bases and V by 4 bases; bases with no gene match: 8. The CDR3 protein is CASSSASQGKTQYF. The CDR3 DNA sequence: TGTGCCAGCAGTTCGGCCTCACAGGGGAAGACCCAGTACTTC.

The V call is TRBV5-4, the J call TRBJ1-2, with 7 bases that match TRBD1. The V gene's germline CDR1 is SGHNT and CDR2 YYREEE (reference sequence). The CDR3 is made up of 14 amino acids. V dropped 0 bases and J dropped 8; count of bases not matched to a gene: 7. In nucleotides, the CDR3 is TGTGCCAGCAGCTTGGTCGGGACAGTCTGGGGCTACACCTTC. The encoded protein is CASSLVGTVWGYTF.

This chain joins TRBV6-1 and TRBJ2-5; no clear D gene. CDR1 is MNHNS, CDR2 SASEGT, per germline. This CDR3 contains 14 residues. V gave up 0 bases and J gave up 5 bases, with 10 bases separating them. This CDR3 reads CASSEAGSRETQYF. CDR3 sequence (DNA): TGTGCCAGCAGTGAAGCGGGTTCTCGGGAGACCCAGTACTTC.

CDR3 bases: TGCGCCAGCAGTGAGGAACAGGGGCCGAACACTGAAGCTTTCTTT. It translates to CASSEEQGPNTEAFF. This chain connects TRBV10-2 to TRBJ1-1, with 7 bases lining up with TRBD1. With V trimmed by 2 bases and J by 1 base, 4 bases remained unmatched. Germline loops: CDR1 WSHSY, CDR2 SAAADI. The CDR3 runs to 15 residues.

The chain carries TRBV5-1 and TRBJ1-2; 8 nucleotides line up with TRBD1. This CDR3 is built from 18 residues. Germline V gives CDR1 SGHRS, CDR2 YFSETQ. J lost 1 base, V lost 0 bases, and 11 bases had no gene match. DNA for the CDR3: TGCGCCAGCAGCTTGGTGTCCGGGACAGGACCCCTTAACTATGGCTACACCTTC. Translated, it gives CASSLVSGTGPLNYGYTF.

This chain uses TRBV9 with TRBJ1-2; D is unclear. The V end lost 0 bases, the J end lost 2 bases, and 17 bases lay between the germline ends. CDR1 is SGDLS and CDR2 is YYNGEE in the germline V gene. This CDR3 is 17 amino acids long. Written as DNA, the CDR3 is TGTGCCAGCAGCGTAGTTGGTAAAGTCCCTCCGAACTATGGCTACACCTTC. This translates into CASSVVGKVPPNYGYTF.

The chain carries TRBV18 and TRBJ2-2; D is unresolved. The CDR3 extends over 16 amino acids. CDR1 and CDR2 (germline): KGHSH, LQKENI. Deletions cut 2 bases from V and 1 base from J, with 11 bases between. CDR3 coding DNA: TGTGCCAGCTCACCAGGTGGCGCCCAGAACACCGGGGAGCTGTTTTTT. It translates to CASSPGGAQNTGELFF. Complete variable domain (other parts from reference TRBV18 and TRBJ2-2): NAGVMQNPRHLVRRRGQEARLRCSPMKGHSHVYWYRQLPEEGLKFMVYLQKENIIDESGMPKERFSAEFPKEGPSILRIQQVVRGDSAAYFCASSPGGAQNTGELFFGEGSRLTVL.

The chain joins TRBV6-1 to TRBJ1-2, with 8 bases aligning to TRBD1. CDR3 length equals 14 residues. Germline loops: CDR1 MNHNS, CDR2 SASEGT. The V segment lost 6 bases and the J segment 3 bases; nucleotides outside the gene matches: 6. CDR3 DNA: TGTGCCAGCAGATCGGGACAGGAGGACTATGGCTACACCTTC. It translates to CASRSGQEDYGYTF.

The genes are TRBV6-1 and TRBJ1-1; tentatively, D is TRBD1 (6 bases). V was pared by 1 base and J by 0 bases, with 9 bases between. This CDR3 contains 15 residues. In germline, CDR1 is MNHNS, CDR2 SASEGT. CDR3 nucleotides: TGTGCCAGCAGTGAAGTAACAGGGCTGAACACTGAAGCTTTCTTT. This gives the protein CASSEVTGLNTEAFF.

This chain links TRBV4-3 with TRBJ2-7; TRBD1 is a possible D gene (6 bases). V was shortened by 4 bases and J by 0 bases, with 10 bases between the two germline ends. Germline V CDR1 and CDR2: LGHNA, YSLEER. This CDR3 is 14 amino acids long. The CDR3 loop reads CASSRRTDSYEQYF. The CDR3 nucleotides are TGCGCCAGCAGCCGCCGGACAGACTCCTACGAGCAGTACTTC.

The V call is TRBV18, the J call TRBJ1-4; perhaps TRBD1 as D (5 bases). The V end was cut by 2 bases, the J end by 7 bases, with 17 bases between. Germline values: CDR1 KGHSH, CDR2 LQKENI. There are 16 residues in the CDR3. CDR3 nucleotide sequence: TGTGCCAGCTCACCAGCTACAGACAGTTTTAGTGAAAAACTGTTTTTT. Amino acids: CASSPATDSFSEKLFF.

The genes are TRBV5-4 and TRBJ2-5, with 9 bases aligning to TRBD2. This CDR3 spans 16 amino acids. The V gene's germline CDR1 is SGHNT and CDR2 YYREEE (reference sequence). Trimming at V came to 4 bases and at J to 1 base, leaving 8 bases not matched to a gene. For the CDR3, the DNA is TGTGCCAGCAGCCCAGGGATAGCGGGAGTCCAAGAGACCCAGTACTTC. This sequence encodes CASSPGIAGVQETQYF.